These 20 T cell receptor beta chains were all obtained from the same sample, sequenced in a study of cytomegalovirus exposure and HLA in healthy donors. Assay: immunoSEQ multiplex PCR; the TCRdb copy retains only in-frame clones and omits some. Of roughly 110,000 clones in the sample, about 85% are singletons; the top ten hold about 1.8%. Sequenced sample: PBMCs. All receptors come from a woman younger than 35 in good health and CMV-seropositive.

This clone was seen once. The chain has TRBV5-4 and TRBJ2-2; 7 bases fit TRBD1. Germline V gene lookup returns CDR1 SGHNT and CDR2 YYREEE (reference sequence). This CDR3 spans 15 amino acids. DNA of the CDR3: TGTGCTACCAAAACAGGGGACGGGGTCACCGGGGAGCTGTTTTTT. It yields the protein CATKTGDGVTGELFF.

The table lists this clone with a few counts. Other DNA sequences in this sample translate to the same CDR3. This sequence joins TRBV15 and TRBJ1-2, with no clear D. This CDR3 has 12 amino acids. Germline loops: CDR1 LNHNV, CDR2 YYDKDF (reference sequence). Trimming pared 1 base from V and 4 bases from J, leaving 4 bases between. CDR3: CATSRASYGYTF. The CDR3 region has the DNA TGTGCCACCAGCAGAGCCTCCTATGGCTACACCTTC. The full variable domain, rest sourced from reference TRBV15 and TRBJ1-2, is DAMVIQNPRYQVTQFGKPVTLSCSQTLNHNVMYWYQQKSSQAPKLLFHYYDKDFNNEADTPDNFQSRRPNTSFCFLDIRSPGLGDTAMYLCATSRASYGYTFGSGTRLTVV.

This chain uses TRBV6-1 with TRBJ2-7, with 10 bases aligning to TRBD1. CDR3 length: 14 residues. Germline trimming cut 8 bases from V and 4 bases from J; bases unmatched to any gene: 8. Germline lookup yields CDR1 MNHNS and CDR2 SASEGT. CDR3 bases: TGTGCCAGCGTACGGGACAGGGGTTTTTACGAGCAGTACGTC. This codes for CASVRDRGFYEQYV.

The genes are TRBV4-1 and TRBJ2-7; 7 bases line up with TRBD2. The CDR3 contains 15 residues. The junction had 4 bases not matched to a gene; V was cut back by 1 base and J by 1 base. Germline V gene sequence: CDR1 MGHRA, CDR2 YSYEKL. The chain's CDR3 is CASSQVPSGSYEQYF. The CDR3 DNA is TGCGCCAGCAGCCAAGTCCCTAGCGGATCCTACGAGCAGTACTTC.

The J gene is TRBJ2-7, the V gene TRBV6-5; D might be TRBD1 (5 bases). The V gene lost 6 bases and the J gene lost 3 bases, with 9 bases spanning the gap. Germline V CDR1 and CDR2: MNHEY, SVGAGI. The CDR3 is 12 amino acids. The CDR3 DNA reads as TGTGCCAGCAGGGACGACAGCTACGAGCAGTACGTC. This codes for CASRDDSYEQYV.

This rearrangement joins TRBV6-1 to TRBJ2-2; 8 nucleotides match TRBD1. The CDR3 has 14 residues. Trimming removed 6 bases from V and 6 bases from J; junction bases left unmatched: 6. CDR1 is MNHNS, CDR2 SASEGT, per germline. The CDR3 is CASSATGGPGELFF. The CDR3 DNA sequence: TGTGCCAGCAGCGCTACAGGGGGACCCGGGGAGCTGTTTTTT.

J is TRBJ1-2 and V is TRBV6-4, with 7 bases aligning to TRBD1. The CDR3 is 15 amino acids. J was trimmed by 1 base and V by 4 bases; bases with no gene match: 6. Germline-derived CDR1 and CDR2 are MRHNA and SNTAGT. The CDR3 DNA is TGTGCCAGCAGTGGGGGACAGAGAGTTAACTATGGCTACACCTTC. Its translation: CASSGGQRVNYGYTF.

The CDR3 protein is CASSLLEGYGYTF. The CDR3 DNA reads TGTGCCAGCAGTTTACTTGAGGGCTATGGCTACACCTTC. V usage is TRBV28 and J usage is TRBJ1-2; no definite D call. Per the germline V gene, CDR1 is MDHEN and CDR2 is SYDVKM. The CDR3 extends over 13 amino acids. Between the trimmed V and J ends, which lost 2 bases and 4 bases, there was a span of 8 bases.

The genes are TRBV29-1 and TRBJ1-1; D not certain. Per germline, CDR1 SQVTM and CDR2 ANQGSEA. Trimming cost V 6 bases and J 4 bases, with 15 bases left between them. The CDR3 totals 13 residues. CDR3 coding DNA: TGCAGCGTCGTCGGCGGCCTTAGCACTGAAGCTTTCTTT. Translated: CSVVGGLSTEAFF.

The sample holds one count of this clone. V and J are TRBV4-3 and TRBJ1-1, with D perhaps matching TRBD1 (5 bases). The V and J ends lost 4 bases and 1 base respectively, with 13 bases between them. The CDR3 spans 15 residues. CDR1 is LGHNA and CDR2 is YSLEER in the germline V gene. DNA of the CDR3: TGCGCCAGCAGCCCTTATGGGGGAGGGAACACTGAAGCTTTCTTT. Translated: CASSPYGGGNTEAFF.

The genes are TRBV30 and TRBJ2-7; 7 bases agree with TRBD1. The CDR3 covers 14 residues. CDR1 is GTSNPN and CDR2 is SVGIG in the germline V gene (reference sequence). With 8 bases clipped from V and 3 bases from J, the junction kept 13 bases outside the gene matches. In DNA, the CDR3 is TGTGCCCCCAGATGGGGCAGGGGGAACTACGAGCAGTACTTC. Amino acids: CAPRWGRGNYEQYF.

This chain's CDR3 is CASSPTFRLGVDEQFF. CDR3 DNA sequence: TGTGCCAGCAGTCCAACATTCAGACTAGGGGTCGATGAGCAGTTCTTC. The V gene is TRBV27, the J gene TRBJ2-1; tentatively, D is TRBD2 (6 bases). V was clipped by 5 bases and J by 8 bases, with 22 bases between them. Germline CDR1 MNHEY, CDR2 SMNVEV (reference sequence). CDR3 length: 16 residues.

The gene calls are TRBV19 and TRBJ2-2; a weak D match, TRBD2 (5 bases). CDR1 LNHDA and CDR2 SQIVND come from the germline V gene (reference sequence). The ends were cut back, 5 bases at V and 1 base at J, with 8 bases in the middle. This CDR3 has 14 amino acids. The CDR3 DNA sequence: TGTGCCAGTAGTTTGGCGGGGAACACCGGGGAGCTGTTTTTT. Translating gives CASSLAGNTGELFF.

This clone was detected a few times. The rearrangement joins TRBV7-2 to TRBJ2-2; the D gene is possibly TRBD1 (6 bases). Trimming took 3 bases from V and 1 from J, leaving 9 bases between them. Germline V CDR1 and CDR2: SGHTA, FQGNSA. There are 15 residues in the CDR3. For the CDR3, the DNA is TGTGCCAGCAGCTTTAGGGGACAGAACACCGGGGAGCTGTTTTTT. Translated, it gives CASSFRGQNTGELFF.

This chain joins TRBV9 and TRBJ2-5, with 11 nucleotides matching TRBD2. Germline V gives CDR1 SGDLS, CDR2 YYNGEE. After removal of 0 bases from V and 1 base from J, the junction contained 8 bases not matched to a gene. This CDR3 contains 18 residues. The CDR3 spells CASSVASLSGGAQETQYF. For the CDR3, the DNA is TGTGCCAGCAGCGTAGCCTCTCTTAGCGGGGGGGCCCAAGAGACCCAGTACTTC.

V gene TRBV14 combines with J gene TRBJ1-2; 7 bases fit TRBD1. The CDR3 covers 16 residues. Germline V lookup: CDR1 SGHDN, CDR2 FVKESK. Trimming removed 0 bases from V and 3 bases from J; junction bases left unmatched: 7. The chain's CDR3 is CASSQDGRGVYYGYTF. DNA for the CDR3: TGTGCCAGCAGCCAAGACGGCAGGGGGGTCTACTATGGCTACACCTTC.

J is TRBJ1-1 and V is TRBV6-5, with D unresolved. Germline V gene lookup returns CDR1 MNHEY and CDR2 SVGAGI. There are 15 residues in the CDR3. Trimming shortened V by 2 bases and J by 7 bases, and 17 bases separated the two germline ends. As DNA, the CDR3 is TGTGCCAGCAGTTACGGTGGCAGGCCTATGAGTGAAGCTTTCTTT. Amino acid sequence: CASSYGGRPMSEAFF.

The V gene is TRBV5-6, the J gene TRBJ2-2; TRBD2 is a possible D gene (6 bases). This CDR3 region has 16 residues. Deletions cut 4 bases from V and 1 base from J, with 14 bases between. CDR1 is SGHDT and CDR2 is YYEEEE in the germline V gene. In DNA, the CDR3 is TGTGCCAGCAGCGGAGGGATTACAGGGAACACCGGGGAGCTGTTTTTT. Protein: CASSGGITGNTGELFF. Full variable domain (remainder filled in from reference TRBV5-6 and TRBJ2-2): DAGVTQSPTHLIKTRGQQVTLRCSPKSGHDTVSWYQQALGQGPQFIFQYYEEEERQRGNFPDRFSGHQFPNYSSELNVNALLLGDSALYLCASSGGITGNTGELFFGEGSRLTVL.

The chain couples TRBV11-2 to TRBJ1-1, with D perhaps matching TRBD1 (6 bases). V dropped 6 bases and J dropped 7 bases, with 21 bases sitting between them. Germline values: CDR1 SGHAT, CDR2 FQNNGV. This CDR3 is built from 15 residues. The CDR3: CASSWGDGTRNEAFF. CDR3 coding DNA: TGTGCCAGCAGTTGGGGAGATGGGACACGGAATGAAGCTTTCTTT.

This chain's CDR3 is CASREAGDGYTF. CDR3 nucleotides: TGTGCCAGCAGGGAGGCAGGGGATGGCTACACCTTC. V gene TRBV6-5 combines with J gene TRBJ1-2, with D tentatively TRBD1 (6 bases). V was shortened by 6 bases and J by 6 bases, with 11 bases between the two germline ends. Germline values: CDR1 MNHEY, CDR2 SVGAGI. The CDR3 sequence is 12 residues long.